This TCR beta chain was obtained from a study of blood T cell repertoires in COVID-19. As for the study in general: The samples span acute and convalescent COVID-19 from the United States, Italy and Spain.

The assay was immunoSEQ multiplex PCR, and TCRdb's table has in-frame clones only and misses some. This sample yields under 200,000 clones, of which 65% to 80% are seen a single time; under 20% belongs to the top ten. The CDR3 has 13 amino acids. Per the germline V gene, CDR1 is LNHDA and CDR2 is SQIVND (reference sequence). The junction had 1 base not matched to a gene; V was cut back by 7 bases and J by 1 base. The TCR originated in a woman in her 70s in a cohort exposed to, infected with or recovered from COVID-19 (not recorded which). This sequence joins TRBV19 and TRBJ2-3; 8 bases align to TRBD1. Sequenced material: PBMCs or T cells enriched from blood (not recorded which). The CDR3: CASKGQGTDTQYF. CDR3 sequence (DNA): TGTGCCAGTAAGGGACAGGGCACAGATACGCAGTATTTT.